Listed here are 31 T cell receptor beta chains from one sample, sequenced in a study of beta chain features in type 1 diabetes. cDNA synthesis used the whole RNA isolate, giving expressed TCRB sequences. Profiled with immunoSEQ multiplex PCR; TCRdb holds only in-frame clones, not every one. The sample carries more than 150,000 clones, 9% to 10% recorded once. These receptors have no known antigen. Study-wide points: There was a moderate but significant shortening of TCRB CDR3s in all four CD4+ subsets of Type 1 diabetes patients.

Source material: central memory CD4+ T cells from blood. These receptors came from a woman aged 25 to 39 with type 1 diabetes.

V usage is TRBV10-3 and J usage is TRBJ2-7, with 7 bases fitting TRBD1. The CDR3 contains 13 residues. The V and J ends lost 5 bases and 5 bases, in that order; junction bases with no gene match: 6. CDR1 ENHRY and CDR2 SYGVKD come from the germline V gene. Here the CDR3 reads CAISRQGGNEQYF. Written as DNA, the CDR3 is TGTGCCATCAGTAGACAGGGTGGGAACGAGCAGTACTTC.

In its sample, this clone was seen a few times. The chain combines TRBV9 with TRBJ2-1; D is ambiguous. V was shortened by 4 bases and J by 2 bases, with 13 bases between the two germline ends. Germline CDR1 and CDR2: SGDLS and YYNGEE. The CDR3 runs to 15 residues. CDR3 DNA sequence: TGTGCCAGCAGCCCGAGAGAGAAAACCTACAATGAGCAGTTCTTC. This gives the protein CASSPREKTYNEQFF.

V and J are TRBV2 and TRBJ1-2, with 7 bases that match TRBD1. The CDR3 covers 12 residues. Germline lookup yields CDR1 SNHLY and CDR2 FYNNEI. Losses at the gene ends were 4 bases for V and 8 bases for J; bases not matched to a gene: 4. The CDR3 DNA follows: TGTGCCAGCAGTGGAACAGGGGTAGGCTACACCTTC. It yields the protein CASSGTGVGYTF.

CDR3 DNA sequence: TGTGCCAGCAGCTCGGCGGGACTAGCGGACAATGAGCAGTTCTTC. This codes for CASSSAGLADNEQFF. The V gene is TRBV11-2, the J gene TRBJ2-1, with TRBD2 identical over 11 bases. Per germline, CDR1 SGHAT and CDR2 FQNNGV. Trimming removed 4 bases from V and 5 bases from J; junction bases left unmatched: 4. The CDR3 length is 15 residues.

This clone showed up just a few times. The chain carries TRBV5-1 and TRBJ2-1; 9 nucleotides agree with TRBD2. CDR3 size: 15 residues. Unmatched junction bases numbered 7, after V lost 6 bases and J lost 3 bases. Germline loops: CDR1 SGHRS, CDR2 YFSETQ. CDR3 loop: CASMLTSGYYNEQFF. The CDR3 nucleotides read TGCGCCAGCATGCTCACTAGCGGGTACTACAATGAGCAGTTCTTC.

This clone was seen a few times. The chain uses TRBV7-2 and TRBJ2-1, with TRBD2 matching 9 bases. V dropped 1 base and J dropped 4; count of bases not matched to a gene: 8. Germline V gives CDR1 SGHTA, CDR2 FQGNSA. The CDR3 length is 17 residues. The CDR3 loop is CASSLDPAGGMYNEQFF. In DNA form, the CDR3 reads TGTGCCAGCAGCTTAGATCCAGCGGGAGGTATGTACAATGAGCAGTTCTTC.

This chain joins TRBV7-8 and TRBJ1-5, with D tentatively TRBD1 (6 bases). V lost 5 bases to trimming and J lost 1 base, with 15 bases between them. CDR1 is SGHVS, CDR2 FQNEAQ, per germline. The CDR3 has 16 amino acids. CDR3 region: CASSPMGADSNQPQHF. In DNA form, the CDR3 reads TGTGCCAGCAGCCCAATGGGGGCGGACAGCAATCAGCCCCAGCATTTT.

V usage is TRBV19 and J usage is TRBJ2-2, with D possibly being TRBD1 (5 bases). V lost 4 bases to trimming and J lost 3 bases, with 9 bases between them. Germline assignment: CDR1 LNHDA and CDR2 SQIVND (reference sequence). The CDR3 sequence is 14 residues long. The CDR3 region is CASSRGPYTGELFF. The CDR3 coding sequence is TGTGCCAGTAGTAGGGGCCCATACACCGGGGAGCTGTTTTTT.

The chain carries TRBV30 and TRBJ2-2; 9 bases match TRBD2. The CDR3 has 15 residues. CDR1 and CDR2 (germline): GTSNPN, SVGIG (reference sequence). Unmatched junction bases numbered 5, after V lost 4 bases and J lost 2 bases. The CDR3 DNA reads as TGTGCCTGGAAACTAGCGGGTTACAACACCGGGGAGCTGTTTTTT. Protein product: CAWKLAGYNTGELFF.

This clone came up a few times. The chain employs TRBV29-1 and TRBJ1-2, with D perhaps TRBD1 (5 bases). This CDR3 region has 13 residues. The V gene's germline CDR1 is SQVTM and CDR2 ANQGSEA. V dropped 6 bases and J dropped 2 bases, with 13 bases sitting between them. DNA for the CDR3: TGCAGCGTGGATGGGGGGGGAAACTATGGCTACACCTTC. The encoded protein is CSVDGGGNYGYTF.

The chain employs TRBV27 and TRBJ2-1; possibly TRBD2 for D (5 bases). This CDR3 spans 18 amino acids. The germline gives CDR1 MNHEY, CDR2 SMNVEV (reference sequence). Between the trimmed V and J ends, which lost 4 bases and 0 bases, there was a span of 19 bases. The CDR3 DNA is TGTGCCAGCAGTTCTTTGAGCGGTCGGGGTAGCTCCTACAATGAGCAGTTCTTC. It codes for CASSSLSGRGSSYNEQFF.

In its sample, this clone was seen a few times. CDR3: CASSEADSTYNEQFF. The CDR3 nucleotides are TGTGCCAGCAGTGAAGCGGACTCTACCTACAATGAGCAGTTCTTC. V is TRBV6-1 and J is TRBJ2-1, with a tentative D call TRBD2 (5 bases). This CDR3 is built from 15 residues. The V end was cut by 0 bases, the J end by 2 bases, with 8 bases between. Germline V gene lookup returns CDR1 MNHNS and CDR2 SASEGT.

The chain links TRBV10-3 to TRBJ2-1; 7 positions agree with TRBD2. J gave up 7 bases and V 2 bases, and 8 bases lay outside the gene matches. The CDR3 totals 15 residues. Germline CDR1 reads ENHRY; CDR2 reads SYGVKD. The CDR3 sequence: CAISEASGVVNEQFF. CDR3 nucleotides: TGTGCCATCAGTGAGGCTAGCGGAGTGGTGAATGAGCAGTTCTTC.

This sequence joins TRBV27 and TRBJ2-2, with 7 bases lining up with TRBD2. Trimming cost V 6 bases and J 4 bases; bases outside gene matches: 5. In germline, CDR1 is MNHEY, CDR2 SMNVEV (reference sequence). CDR3 length: 14 residues. This CDR3 is CASRGGVGTGELFF. CDR3 coding DNA: TGTGCCAGCAGGGGGGGGGTCGGCACCGGGGAGCTGTTTTTT.

The rearrangement joins TRBV5-1 to TRBJ2-5; D gene ambiguous. Germline CDR1 SGHRS, CDR2 YFSETQ. The CDR3 runs 10 residues. V was trimmed by 7 bases and J by 3 bases, leaving 4 bases between them. CDR3 region: CASGEETQYF. The CDR3 DNA reads as TGCGCCAGCGGAGAAGAGACCCAGTACTTC. Full variable domain (remainder filled in from reference TRBV5-1 and TRBJ2-5): KAGVTQTPRYLIKTRGQQVTLSCSPISGHRSVSWYQQTPGQGLQFLFEYFSETQRNKGNFPGRFSGRQFSNSRSEMNVSTLELGDSALYLCASGEETQYFGPGTRLLVL.

A few counts support this clone. This sequence joins TRBV30 and TRBJ1-1, with D maybe TRBD1 (5 bases). Germline lookup yields CDR1 GTSNPN and CDR2 SVGIG (reference sequence). Trimming stripped 6 bases from V and 3 bases from J, with 17 bases between. The CDR3 has 14 amino acids. The CDR3 sequence: CACAGGGRDTEAFF. CDR3 DNA: TGTGCCTGCGCCGGGGGTGGAAGGGACACTGAAGCTTTCTTT.

This clone occurred a few times. The genes are TRBV9 and TRBJ1-2, with unresolved D. V lost 0 bases, J lost 4 bases, and 10 bases lay in between. Looked up from germline, CDR1 is SGDLS and CDR2 is YYNGEE. This CDR3 contains 14 residues. The CDR3 sequence: CASSVGRGGYGYTF. CDR3 bases: TGTGCCAGCAGCGTAGGGAGAGGCGGCTATGGCTACACCTTC.

The chain uses TRBV23-1 and TRBJ2-1; the D gene is possibly TRBD2 (6 bases). TRBV23-1 is noted as an ORF with a role that remains uncertain. This CDR3 is built from 14 residues. Deletions cut 9 bases from V and 0 bases from J, with 12 bases between. The CDR3 bases are TGCGCCAGGCCCGGGACTGGCTCCTACAATGAGCAGTTCTTC. Protein product: CARPGTGSYNEQFF.

The V and J genes are TRBV5-1 and TRBJ1-5; 8 bases fit TRBD1. Germline values: CDR1 SGHRS, CDR2 YFSETQ. The CDR3 is 14 amino acids. V lost 4 bases, J lost 7 bases, and 7 bases stayed unmatched. The chain's CDR3 is CASSVGQGGQPQHF. The DNA of the CDR3 is TGCGCCAGCAGCGTAGGACAGGGAGGACAGCCCCAGCATTTT.

A few counts support this clone. The J gene is TRBJ2-7, the V gene TRBV5-1; tentatively, D is TRBD2 (6 bases). V lost 1 base, J lost 0 bases, and 8 bases lay in between. The length of the CDR3 is 14 residues. Germline loops: CDR1 SGHRS, CDR2 YFSETQ. As DNA, the CDR3 is TGCGCCAGCAGCTTGATAGCGGACTCCTACGAGCAGTACTTC. Protein sequence: CASSLIADSYEQYF.

The chain has TRBV6-5 and TRBJ2-6; D uncertain. Trimming left V 8 bases short and J 1 base short, with 6 bases between. The germline gives CDR1 MNHEY, CDR2 SVGAGI. This CDR3 comprises 13 residues. CDR3 sequence (DNA): TGTGCCAGCGGCAGGTCTGGGGCCAACGTCCTGACTTTC. Its translation: CASGRSGANVLTF.

This rearrangement joins TRBV5-4 to TRBJ2-7; 8 bases align to TRBD1. CDR3 length equals 15 residues. The germline gives CDR1 SGHNT, CDR2 YYREEE (reference sequence). J lost 3 bases, V lost 3 bases, and 8 bases had no gene match. In nucleotides, the CDR3 is TGTGCCAGCAGCTCAGGACAGGGAAGGAGCTACGAGCAGTACTTC. Translating it yields CASSSGQGRSYEQYF.

This chain uses TRBV19 with TRBJ2-5, with 10 nucleotides matching TRBD1. The junction had 6 bases not matched to a gene; V was cut back by 4 bases and J by 4 bases. CDR3 size: 15 residues. Germline loops: CDR1 LNHDA, CDR2 SQIVND (reference sequence). Here the CDR3 DNA reads TGTGCCAGTAGTACCCTCGGACAGGGGGGAGAGACCCAGTACTTC. Protein sequence: CASSTLGQGGETQYF.

V usage is TRBV7-8 and J usage is TRBJ2-3; a weak D match, TRBD2 (6 bases). CDR1 and CDR2 from the germline V gene are SGHVS and FQNEAQ. This CDR3 has 16 residues. The V gene lost 5 bases and the J gene lost 4 bases, with 19 bases spanning the gap. The CDR3 DNA is TGTGCCAGCAGCCCACTCGACACCGGGAGTTCAGATACGCAGTATTTT. It specifies CASSPLDTGSSDTQYF.

This clone was counted a few times. V is TRBV5-1 and J is TRBJ1-2, with 11 bases fitting TRBD1. V gave up 4 bases and J gave up 4 bases; unmatched junction bases: 3. Germline CDR1 SGHRS, CDR2 YFSETQ. The CDR3 totals 14 residues. Here the CDR3 DNA reads TGCGCCAGCAGCGCCGGGACAGGGGGCTATGGCTACACCTTC. It yields the protein CASSAGTGGYGYTF.

The chain combines TRBV19 with TRBJ1-5; possible D gene TRBD1, 6 bases. CDR3 length: 12 amino acids. With 4 bases removed from V and 8 bases from J, the gap between germline ends came to 9 bases. The V gene's germline CDR1 is LNHDA and CDR2 SQIVND (reference sequence). CDR3 in amino acids: CASSTQGKPQHF. DNA for the CDR3: TGTGCCAGTAGTACCCAGGGGAAGCCCCAGCATTTT.

The gene calls are TRBV2 and TRBJ2-7; tentative D call: TRBD1 (6 bases). V gave up 8 bases and J gave up 2 bases, with 13 bases separating them. The V gene's germline CDR1 is SNHLY and CDR2 FYNNEI. The CDR3 contains 13 residues. CDR3 in amino acids: CASAGTLTYEQYF. The CDR3 DNA follows: TGTGCCAGCGCCGGGACACTTACCTACGAGCAGTACTTC.

This clone appeared a few times. The rearrangement links TRBV5-1 to TRBJ1-4, with TRBD1 as a possible D gene (6 bases). The CDR3 extends over 13 amino acids. Trimming took 6 bases from V and 3 from J, leaving 9 bases between them. The germline gives CDR1 SGHRS, CDR2 YFSETQ. The DNA of the CDR3 is TGCGCCAGCAAGGGACAACCTAATGAAAAACTGTTTTTT. Amino acids: CASKGQPNEKLFF.

The V call is TRBV11-2, the J call TRBJ1-1, with TRBD1 identical over 11 bases. CDR1 and CDR2 (germline): SGHAT, FQNNGV. J was trimmed by 5 bases and V by 5 bases; bases with no gene match: 10. This CDR3 comprises 16 residues. The CDR3 DNA follows: TGTGCCAGCAGCCAGGGGACAGGGGGGTCTGGGACTGAAGCTTTCTTT. Its translation is CASSQGTGGSGTEAFF. The whole variable domain, remainder taken from reference TRBV11-2 and TRBJ1-1, is EAGVAQSPRYKIIEKRQSVAFWCNPISGHATLYWYQQILGQGPKLLIQFQNNGVVDDSQLPKDRFSAERLKGVDSTLKIQPAKLEDSAVYLCASSQGTGGSGTEAFFGQGTRLTVV.

This clone was detected only a few times. This rearrangement joins TRBV5-4 to TRBJ2-7, with a tentative D call TRBD1 (6 bases). With 3 bases removed from V and 3 bases from J, the gap between germline ends came to 16 bases. Germline loops: CDR1 SGHNT, CDR2 YYREEE (reference sequence). The CDR3 is 15 residues long. This CDR3 is CASSYPQGQNYEQYF. The CDR3 DNA reads as TGTGCCAGCAGCTACCCACAGGGACAAAACTACGAGCAGTACTTC.

The chain employs TRBV5-5 and TRBJ1-1; D is perhaps TRBD1 (5 bases). The ends were cut back, 5 bases at V and 3 bases at J, with 14 bases in the middle. The V gene's germline CDR1 is SGHKS and CDR2 YYEKEE (reference sequence). The CDR3 has 14 residues. CDR3 nucleotide sequence: TGTGCCAGCAGTCGACAGTGGCTCGACACTGAAGCTTTCTTT. Translated, it gives CASSRQWLDTEAFF.